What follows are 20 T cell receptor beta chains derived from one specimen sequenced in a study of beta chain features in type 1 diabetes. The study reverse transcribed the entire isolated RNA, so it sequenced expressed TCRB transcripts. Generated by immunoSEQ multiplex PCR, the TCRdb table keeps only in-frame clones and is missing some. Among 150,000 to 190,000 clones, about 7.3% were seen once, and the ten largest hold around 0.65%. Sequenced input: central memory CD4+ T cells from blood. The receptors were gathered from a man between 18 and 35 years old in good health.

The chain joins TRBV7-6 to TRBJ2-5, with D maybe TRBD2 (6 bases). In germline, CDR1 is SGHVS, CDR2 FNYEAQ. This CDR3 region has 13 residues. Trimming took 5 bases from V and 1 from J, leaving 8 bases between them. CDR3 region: CASSRGIQETQYF. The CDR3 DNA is TGTGCCAGCAGCCGGGGGATCCAAGAGACCCAGTACTTC.

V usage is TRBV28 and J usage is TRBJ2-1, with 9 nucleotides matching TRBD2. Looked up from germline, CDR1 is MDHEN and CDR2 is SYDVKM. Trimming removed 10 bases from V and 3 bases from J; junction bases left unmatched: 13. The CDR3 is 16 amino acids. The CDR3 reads CATTPSGAGGYNEQFF. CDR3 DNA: TGTGCCACCACGCCCTCGGGAGCGGGAGGCTACAATGAGCAGTTCTTC.

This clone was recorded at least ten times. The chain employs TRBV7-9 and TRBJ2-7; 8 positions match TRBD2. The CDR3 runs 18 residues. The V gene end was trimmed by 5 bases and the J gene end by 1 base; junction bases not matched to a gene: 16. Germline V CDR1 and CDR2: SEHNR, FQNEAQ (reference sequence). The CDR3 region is CASSLPTSEERDSYEQYF. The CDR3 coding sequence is TGTGCCAGCAGCCTTCCGACTAGCGAGGAGAGGGATTCCTACGAGCAGTACTTC. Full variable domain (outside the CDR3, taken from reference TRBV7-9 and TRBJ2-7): DTGVSQNPRHKITKRGQNVTFRCDPISEHNRLYWYRQTLGQGPEFLTYFQNEAQLEKSRLLSDRFSAERPKGSFSTLEIQRTEQGDSAMYLCASSLPTSEERDSYEQYFGPGTRLTVT.

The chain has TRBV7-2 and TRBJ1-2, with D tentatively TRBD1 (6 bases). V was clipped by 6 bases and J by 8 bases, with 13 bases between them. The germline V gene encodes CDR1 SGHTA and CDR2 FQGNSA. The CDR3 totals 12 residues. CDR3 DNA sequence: TGTGCCAGCAGATCAGGGGAACGGGGCTACACCTTC. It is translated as CASRSGERGYTF.

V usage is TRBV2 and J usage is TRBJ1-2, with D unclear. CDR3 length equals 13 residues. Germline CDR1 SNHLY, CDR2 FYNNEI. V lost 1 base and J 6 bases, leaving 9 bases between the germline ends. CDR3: CASSEGEIHGYTF. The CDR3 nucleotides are TGTGCCAGCAGTGAAGGGGAGATACATGGCTACACCTTC.

This CDR3 is CASSASGGDSYEQYF. CDR3 coding DNA: TGTGCCAGCAGCGCGAGCGGGGGTGACAGCTACGAGCAGTACTTC. V gene TRBV9 combines with J gene TRBJ2-7, with TRBD2 matching over 8 bases. Per the germline V gene, CDR1 is SGDLS and CDR2 is YYNGEE. The CDR3 has 15 amino acids. V shed 3 bases, J shed 3 bases, and the junction held 8 bases outside the gene matches.

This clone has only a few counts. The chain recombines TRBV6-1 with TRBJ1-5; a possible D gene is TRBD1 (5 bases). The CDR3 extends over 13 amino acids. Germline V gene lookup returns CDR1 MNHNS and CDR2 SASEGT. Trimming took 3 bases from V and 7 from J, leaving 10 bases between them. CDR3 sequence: CASSEGGHQPQHF. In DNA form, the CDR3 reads TGTGCCAGCAGTGAGGGAGGACACCAGCCCCAGCATTTT.

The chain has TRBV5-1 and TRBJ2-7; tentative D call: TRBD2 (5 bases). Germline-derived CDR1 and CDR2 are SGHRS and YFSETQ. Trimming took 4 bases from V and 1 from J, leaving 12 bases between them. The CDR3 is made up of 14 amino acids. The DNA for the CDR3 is TGCGCCAGCAGCCCGGCGGGTAATTCCTACGAGCAGTACTTC. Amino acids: CASSPAGNSYEQYF.

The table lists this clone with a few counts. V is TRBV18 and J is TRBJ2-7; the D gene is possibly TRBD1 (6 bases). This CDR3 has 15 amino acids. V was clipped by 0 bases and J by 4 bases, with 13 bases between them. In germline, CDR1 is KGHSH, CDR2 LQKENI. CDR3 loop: CASSPPGRGIYEQYF. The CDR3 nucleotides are TGTGCCAGCTCACCACCAGGCAGGGGCATATACGAGCAGTACTTC.

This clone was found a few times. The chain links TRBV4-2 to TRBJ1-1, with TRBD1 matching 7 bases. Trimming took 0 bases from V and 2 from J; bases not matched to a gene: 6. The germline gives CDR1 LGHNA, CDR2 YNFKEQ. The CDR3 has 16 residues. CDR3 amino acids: CASSQDKGGRNTEAFF. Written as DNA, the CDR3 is TGTGCCAGCAGCCAAGATAAAGGGGGCCGCAACACTGAAGCTTTCTTT.

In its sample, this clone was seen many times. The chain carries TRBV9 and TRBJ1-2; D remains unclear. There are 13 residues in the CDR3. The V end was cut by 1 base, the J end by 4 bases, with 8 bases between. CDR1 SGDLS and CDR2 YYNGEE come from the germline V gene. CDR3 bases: TGTGCCAGCAGCGTAACCAGTGGCTATGGCTACACCTTC. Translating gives CASSVTSGYGYTF.

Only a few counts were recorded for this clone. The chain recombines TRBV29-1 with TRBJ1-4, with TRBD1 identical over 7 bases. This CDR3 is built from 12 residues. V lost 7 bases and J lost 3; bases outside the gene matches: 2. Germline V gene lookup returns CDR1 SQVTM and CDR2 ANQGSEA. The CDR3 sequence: CSGRGSNEKLFF. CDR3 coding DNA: TGCAGCGGCAGGGGGTCTAATGAAAAACTGTTTTTT.

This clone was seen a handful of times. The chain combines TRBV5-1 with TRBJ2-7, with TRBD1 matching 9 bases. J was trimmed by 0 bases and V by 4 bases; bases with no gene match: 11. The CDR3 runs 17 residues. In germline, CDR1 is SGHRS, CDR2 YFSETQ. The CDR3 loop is CASSVEQAGQGSYEQYF. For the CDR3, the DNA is TGCGCCAGCAGCGTAGAACAAGCGGGACAGGGCTCCTACGAGCAGTACTTC.

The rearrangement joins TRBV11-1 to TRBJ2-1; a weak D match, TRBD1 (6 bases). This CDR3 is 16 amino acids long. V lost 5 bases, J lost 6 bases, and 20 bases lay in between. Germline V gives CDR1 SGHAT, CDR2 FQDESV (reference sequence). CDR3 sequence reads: CASSLLGQGRANEQFF. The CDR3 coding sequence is TGTGCCAGCAGCCTCCTCGGGCAGGGGAGAGCCAATGAGCAGTTCTTC.

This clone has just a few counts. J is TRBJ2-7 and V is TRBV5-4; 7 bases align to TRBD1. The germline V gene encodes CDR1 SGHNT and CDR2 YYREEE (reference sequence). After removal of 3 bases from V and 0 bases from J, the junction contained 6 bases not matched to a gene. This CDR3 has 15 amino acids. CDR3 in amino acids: CASSSGWDSSYEQYF. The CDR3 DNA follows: TGTGCCAGCAGCTCAGGGTGGGACAGCTCCTACGAGCAGTACTTC.

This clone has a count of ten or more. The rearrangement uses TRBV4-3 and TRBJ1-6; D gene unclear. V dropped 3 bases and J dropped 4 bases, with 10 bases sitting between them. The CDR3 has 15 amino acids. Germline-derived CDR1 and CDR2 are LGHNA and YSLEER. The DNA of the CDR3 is TGCGCCAGCAGCCAGGGATCGGGGTATAATTCACCCCTCCACTTT. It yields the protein CASSQGSGYNSPLHF.

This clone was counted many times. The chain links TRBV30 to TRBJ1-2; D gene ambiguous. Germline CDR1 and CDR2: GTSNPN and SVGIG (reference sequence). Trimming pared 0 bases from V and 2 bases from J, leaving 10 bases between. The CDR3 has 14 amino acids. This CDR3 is CAWSVLGVNYGYTF. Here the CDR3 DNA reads TGTGCCTGGAGTGTACTAGGAGTCAACTATGGCTACACCTTC.

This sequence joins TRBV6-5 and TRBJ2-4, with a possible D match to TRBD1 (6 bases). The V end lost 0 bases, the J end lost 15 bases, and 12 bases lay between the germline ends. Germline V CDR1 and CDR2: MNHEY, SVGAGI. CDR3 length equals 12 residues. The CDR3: CASSYSTGKAYF. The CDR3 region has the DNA TGTGCCAGCAGTTACTCCACAGGGAAGGCGTACTTC.

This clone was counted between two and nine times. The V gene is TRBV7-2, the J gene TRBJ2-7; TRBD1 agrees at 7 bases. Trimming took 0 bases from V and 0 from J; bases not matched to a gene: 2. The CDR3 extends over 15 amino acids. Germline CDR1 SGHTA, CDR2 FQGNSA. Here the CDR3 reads CASSLAGTDSYEQYF. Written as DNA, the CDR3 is TGTGCCAGCAGCTTAGCCGGGACAGACTCCTACGAGCAGTACTTC. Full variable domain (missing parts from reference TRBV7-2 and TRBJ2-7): GAGVSQSPSNKVTEKGKDVELRCDPISGHTALYWYRQSLGQGLEFLIYFQGNSAPDKSGLPSDRFSAERTGGSVSTLTIQRTQQEDSAVYLCASSLAGTDSYEQYFGPGTRLTVT.

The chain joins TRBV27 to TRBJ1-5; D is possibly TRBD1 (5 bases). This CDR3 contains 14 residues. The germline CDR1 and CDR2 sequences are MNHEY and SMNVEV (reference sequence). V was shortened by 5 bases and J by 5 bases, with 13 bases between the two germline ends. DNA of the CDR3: TGTGCCAGCAGTCCCCAGGGTTCCCATCAGCCCCAGCATTTT. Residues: CASSPQGSHQPQHF.